The 8 T cell receptor beta chains below were found in one sample sequenced in a study of blood T cell repertoires in COVID-19. Some clones are missing from TCRdb's copy, which holds only in-frame ones; the method was immunoSEQ multiplex PCR. The table includes about 430,000 clones, around nine tenths detected once. Specimen: peripheral blood. The receptor set was obtained from a man younger than 30 with COVID-19, enrolled during active disease.

The V and J genes are TRBV7-9 and TRBJ1-1; D gene unclear. The CDR3 runs 11 residues. The V gene lost 1 base and the J gene lost 11 bases, with 8 bases spanning the gap. Germline CDR1 reads SEHNR; CDR2 reads FQNEAQ (reference sequence). This chain's CDR3 is CASSLVGRAFF. The DNA for the CDR3 is TGTGCCAGCAGCTTAGTCGGCAGGGCTTTCTTT.

This clone was picked up one time. The rearrangement links TRBV27 to TRBJ2-1; 14 nucleotides match TRBD2. This CDR3 is 14 amino acids long. Trimming cost V 10 bases and J 7 bases; bases outside gene matches: 6. Germline-derived CDR1 and CDR2 are MNHEY and SMNVEV (reference sequence). The CDR3 region has the DNA TGTGCCACCCGGGGACTAGCGGGAGCGAATGAGCAGTTCTTC. It encodes CATRGLAGANEQFF.

This chain connects TRBV24-1 to TRBJ2-1, with D perhaps TRBD2 (6 bases). The CDR3 length is 12 residues. In germline, CDR1 is KGHDR, CDR2 SFDVKD. The V and J ends lost 12 bases and 5 bases respectively, with 13 bases between them. CDR3 DNA: TGTGCCGTCTCCTCGGGGGACAATGAGCAGTTCTTC. Its protein is CAVSSGDNEQFF.

The chain uses TRBV6-5 and TRBJ1-5, with 7 bases fitting TRBD1. The V segment lost 4 bases and the J segment 0 bases; nucleotides outside the gene matches: 3. Germline CDR1 and CDR2: MNHEY and SVGAGI. This CDR3 has 15 amino acids. In DNA form, the CDR3 reads TGTGCCAGCAGTTCAGGGGGGCCTAGCAATCAGCCCCAGCATTTT. Translating gives CASSSGGPSNQPQHF.

This clone was detected once. The rearrangement links TRBV5-4 to TRBJ2-1, with 7 bases aligning to TRBD2. There are 16 residues in the CDR3. Germline CDR1 and CDR2: SGHNT and YYREEE (reference sequence). Trimming took 0 bases from V and 3 from J; bases not matched to a gene: 6. The CDR3 is CASSLGDSGRYNEQFF. In nucleotides, the CDR3 is TGTGCCAGCAGCTTGGGGGATAGCGGGCGCTACAATGAGCAGTTCTTC. Full variable domain (outside the CDR3, taken from reference TRBV5-4 and TRBJ2-1): ETGVTQSPTHLIKTRGQQVTLRCSSQSGHNTVSWYQQALGQGPQFIFQYYREEENGRGNFPPRFSGLQFPNYSSELNVNALELDDSALYLCASSLGDSGRYNEQFFGPGTRLTVL.

V is TRBV2 and J is TRBJ1-1, with D perhaps matching TRBD1 (5 bases). In germline, CDR1 is SNHLY, CDR2 FYNNEI. This CDR3 contains 13 residues. V lost 5 bases and J lost 4, with 11 bases in between. The CDR3 loop is CASSLGGSTEAFF. The DNA of the CDR3 is TGTGCCAGCAGTCTGGGGGGTAGCACTGAAGCTTTCTTT.

About this clone: A junction end diverges from the germline sequence, so it may reflect a read error. The rearrangement links TRBV10-3 to TRBJ1-1, with unresolved D. Germline V gives CDR1 ENHRY, CDR2 SYGVKD. The CDR3 spans 12 residues. In nucleotides, the CDR3 is TGTGCCATCAGTGACCGCATTTCAGTCGTGGAGTTT. This translates into CAISDRISVVEF.

This chain connects TRBV2 to TRBJ2-5, with 9 positions matching TRBD2. The CDR3 consists of 18 residues. Trimming took 4 bases from V and 2 from J; bases not matched to a gene: 14. CDR1 and CDR2 (germline): SNHLY, FYNNEI. The CDR3 reads CASSVPSGRREEQETQYF. In DNA, the CDR3 is TGTGCCAGCAGTGTGCCCAGCGGGAGGAGGGAAGAACAAGAGACCCAGTACTTC.